This T cell receptor (beta chain) appears in the sequencing data of a study of blood T cell repertoires in COVID-19 (dated by TCRdb to 2018 to 2020). At the level of the whole study: Samples covering the acute and convalescent phases of COVID-19 were provided by collaborators in the United States, Italy and Spain. Deeply sampled blood TCRbeta repertoires from subjects exposed to, actively infected with, or recovered from COVID-19 were included in the dataset. The prospective study material was composed of cDNA or gDNA derived from T cells, B-cell-depleted T cells, or PBMCs. The repertoires were made available in a free public database intended to serve as a resource for research on the immune response to SARS-CoV-2. Nearly every sample came with metadata listing a de-identified subject ID, COVID-19 status, age in years and sex. HLA class I and class II types, where available, came from metadata supplied by the sample provider rather than from assay-based typing. Samples were obtained from the ongoing ImmuneRACE study (first 160 participants) and from over 1,000 subjects provided by 6 global collaborators. Points the paper makes about the study in general: The amount of clinical and demographic metadata varied by source and participant and was provided uncurated.

In Seattle, one collaborating source enrolled patients while the infection was active and tracked those patients longitudinally over the course of disease. Whole blood was collected in K2EDTA tubes by collaborating institutions according to the institutions' own protocols. For TCRbeta analysis, collaborators shipped samples as frozen whole blood, isolated PBMCs, or DNA extracted from either of those sample types. V lost 0 bases and J lost 5 bases; the stretch between them is 8 bases long. From the cysteine up to the phenylalanine, the CDR3 has a length of 13 residues. CDR3 DNA only is kept here, 39 bases in frame from base 1. The germline V gene supplies CDR1 MNHNS and CDR2 SASEGT. TCRbeta CDR3 regions were amplified from genomic DNA using the immunoSEQ Assay, a bias-controlled multiplex PCR. Per the authors' processing: The number of nucleated cells in each sample was estimated from the amplification of reference gene primers within the assay. To quantify the absolute abundance of each unique TCRbeta CDR3 rearrangement, sequence reads were collapsed and filtered. For each sample, productive Simpson clonality was calculated as the square root of Simpson's diversity index over productive rearrangements. Held by TCRdb, this immuneACCESS table contains in-frame sequences only and omits some clones. Under half of the omission traces to an unresolved V gene where checked; the cause of the rest is unknown. Clonal size and the V and J genes are those of that table, whereas D and trimming came from the DNA. Across this sample there are hundreds of thousands of clones, with 70% to 90% seen only once. Of the sample, approximately 0.92% falls within the top ten clones.

Remarks on this clone: This receptor's antigen is unknown. One base away there is no much larger clone; base qualities are not given.

The sequencing input was peripheral blood. The TCR sequence derives from a man between 18 and 35 years old with COVID-19, enrolled during active disease. The sequence links TRBV6-1 to TRBJ2-7; no confident D gene assignment can be made. Here is the DNA: TGTGCCAGCAGTGAAGCGACTTTAAACGAGCAGTACTTC. This yields the protein CASSEATLNEQYF.